This T cell receptor (beta chain) was captured in a study of blood T cell repertoires in COVID-19. As originally analysed: Reference gene primers were amplified, and this amplification served to estimate nucleated cell counts. Assay used: immunoSEQ multiplex PCR; TCRdb lists only in-frame clones, some missing. That table is the source of V, J and clone size, and D and trimming were worked out from the DNA. The sample records about 210,000 clones, 83% being singletons. The receptor comes from a man aged 45-65 years with active or convalescent COVID-19. What was sequenced was peripheral blood.

The CDR3 spells CASSDRGGVLNQPQHF. The CDR3 DNA reads as TGTGCCAGCAGTGACAGGGGGGGGGTACTCAATCAGCCCCAGCATTTT. The chain employs TRBV6-4 and TRBJ1-5; D might be TRBD1 (6 bases). Germline V gives CDR1 MRHNA, CDR2 SNTAGT. Trimming took off 2 bases at V and 3 bases at J, with 14 bases between the two ends. This CDR3 has 16 amino acids.